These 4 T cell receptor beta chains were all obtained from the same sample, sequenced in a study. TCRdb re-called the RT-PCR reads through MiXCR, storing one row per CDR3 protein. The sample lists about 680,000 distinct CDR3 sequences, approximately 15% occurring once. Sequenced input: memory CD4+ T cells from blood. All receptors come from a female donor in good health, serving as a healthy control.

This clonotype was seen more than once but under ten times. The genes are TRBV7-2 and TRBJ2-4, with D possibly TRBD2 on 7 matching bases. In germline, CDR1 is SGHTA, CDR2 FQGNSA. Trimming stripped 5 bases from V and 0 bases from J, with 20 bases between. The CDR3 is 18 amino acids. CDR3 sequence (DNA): TGTGCCAGCAGCCCCGGGGGGCCTAGCGGAATAGCCAAAAACATTCAGTACTTC. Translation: CASSPGGPSGIAKNIQYF.

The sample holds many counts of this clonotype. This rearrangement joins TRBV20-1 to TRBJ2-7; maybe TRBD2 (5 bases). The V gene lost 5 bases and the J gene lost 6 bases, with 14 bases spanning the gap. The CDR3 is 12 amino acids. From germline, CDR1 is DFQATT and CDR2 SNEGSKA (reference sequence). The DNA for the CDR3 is TGCAGTGCTCCTTCGACTATATCCGAGCAGTACTTC. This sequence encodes CSAPSTISEQYF.

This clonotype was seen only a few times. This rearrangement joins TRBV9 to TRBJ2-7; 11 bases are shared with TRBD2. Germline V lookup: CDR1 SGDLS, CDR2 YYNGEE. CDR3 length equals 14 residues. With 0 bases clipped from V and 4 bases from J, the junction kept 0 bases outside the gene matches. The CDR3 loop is CASSVGLAGYEQYF. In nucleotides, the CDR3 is TGTGCCAGCAGCGTAGGACTAGCGGGGTACGAGCAGTACTTC.

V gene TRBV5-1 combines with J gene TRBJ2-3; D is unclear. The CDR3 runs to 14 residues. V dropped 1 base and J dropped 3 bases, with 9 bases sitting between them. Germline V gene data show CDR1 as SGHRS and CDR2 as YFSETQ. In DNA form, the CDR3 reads TGCGCCAGCAGCTTGAATAGAGAGACAGATACGCAGTATTTT. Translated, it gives CASSLNRETDTQYF.